These 31 T cell receptor beta chains originate from one sample sequenced in a study of cytomegalovirus exposure and HLA in healthy donors. Only in-frame clones appear in the TCRdb table, and some are missing; sequencing was by immunoSEQ multiplex PCR. The sample includes fewer than 200,000 clones, 91% of them seen just once. Sequences were obtained from PBMCs. The receptor set was obtained from a woman aged 18-29 years in good health and CMV-seropositive.

V gene TRBV20-1 combines with J gene TRBJ1-1; TRBD1 is a possible D gene (5 bases). This CDR3 spans 11 amino acids. From germline, CDR1 is DFQATT and CDR2 SNEGSKA (reference sequence). DNA for the CDR3: TGCAGCCGCGGGGGGGGGACTGAAGCTTTCTTT. Translating it yields CSRGGGTEAFF.

The chain joins TRBV6-5 to TRBJ2-2; TRBD1 aligns across 7 bases. Unmatched junction bases numbered 7, after V lost 4 bases and J lost 2 bases. The CDR3 is 16 amino acids. CDR1 and CDR2 from the germline V gene are MNHEY and SVGAGI. CDR3 protein: CASSLEDRSNTGELFF. The CDR3 nucleotides read TGTGCCAGCAGTTTGGAGGACAGGTCTAACACCGGGGAGCTGTTTTTT.

The V and J genes are TRBV28 and TRBJ1-1; 8 nucleotides match TRBD1. The CDR3 consists of 15 residues. CDR1 and CDR2 from the germline V gene are MDHEN and SYDVKM. J lost 1 base, V lost 7 bases, and 8 bases had no gene match. The CDR3 region has the DNA TGTGCCAGCAAACGACAGGGGCTAGGGAACACTGAAGCTTTCTTT. Translation: CASKRQGLGNTEAFF. The complete variable domain, with remaining parts taken from reference TRBV28 and TRBJ1-1, reads DVKVTQSSRYLVKRTGEKVFLECVQDMDHENMFWYRQDPGLGLRLIYFSYDVKMKEKGDIPEGYSVSREKKERFSLILESASTNQTSMYLCASKRQGLGNTEAFFGQGTRLTVV.

This rearrangement joins TRBV5-1 to TRBJ1-2; D unclear. V was cut by 0 bases and J by 4 bases, with 7 bases left in between. The V gene's germline CDR1 is SGHRS and CDR2 YFSETQ. This CDR3 region has 13 residues. The CDR3 sequence: CASSLGTRYGYTF. The CDR3 nucleotides read TGCGCCAGCAGCTTGGGCACTCGCTATGGCTACACCTTC.

The CDR3 protein is CASSELAGGLQETQYF. The CDR3 DNA sequence: TGTGCCAGCAGTGAACTAGCGGGGGGTTTACAAGAGACCCAGTACTTC. The rearrangement links TRBV6-1 to TRBJ2-5; 11 bases agree with TRBD2. The CDR3 is 16 residues long. With V trimmed by 2 bases and J by 2 bases, 4 bases remained unmatched. Germline V gene sequence: CDR1 MNHNS, CDR2 SASEGT.

A few counts support this clone. Other DNA sequences of this sample code for an identical CDR3. The CDR3 sequence is CAWSSRGNQPQHF. The CDR3 DNA follows: TGTGCCTGGAGTTCCCGGGGCAATCAGCCCCAGCATTTT. J is TRBJ1-5 and V is TRBV30; D call uncertain. CDR1 and CDR2 from the germline V gene are GTSNPN and SVGIG (reference sequence). The CDR3 has 13 amino acids. Trimming removed 2 bases from V and 2 bases from J, with 7 bases in between.

The V and J genes are TRBV2 and TRBJ1-5; a possible D gene is TRBD1 (6 bases). CDR1 is SNHLY and CDR2 is FYNNEI in the germline V gene. There are 15 residues in the CDR3. Between the trimmed V and J ends, which lost 4 bases and 2 bases, there was a span of 12 bases. CDR3 sequence reads: CASSGSRQGNQPQHF. The CDR3 bases are TGTGCCAGCAGTGGATCGCGACAGGGCAATCAGCCCCAGCATTTT.

The rearrangement uses TRBV11-3 and TRBJ2-1; D perhaps matches TRBD2 (5 bases). The CDR3 consists of 15 residues. V lost 1 base and J 1 base, leaving 8 bases between the germline ends. Germline-derived CDR1 and CDR2 are SGHNT and YENEEA. CDR3 in amino acids: CASSLGLTSYNEQFF. CDR3 sequence (DNA): TGTGCCAGCAGCTTAGGACTAACATCCTACAATGAGCAGTTCTTC.

The CDR3, as DNA: TGCAGCGTTGAGAGTGCGGGGTTGGACGAGCAGTACTTC. Its protein product is CSVESAGLDEQYF. The J gene is TRBJ2-7, the V gene TRBV29-1; D might be TRBD2 (6 bases). Germline V CDR1 and CDR2: SQVTM, ANQGSEA. CDR3 length: 13 amino acids. V was pared by 3 bases and J by 5 bases, with 14 bases between.

The V and J genes are TRBV9 and TRBJ2-2; TRBD1 matches at 8 bases. The germline V gene has CDR1 SGDLS and CDR2 YYNGEE. There are 17 residues in the CDR3. V was pared by 4 bases and J by 2 bases, with 10 bases of the junction left unmatched. The CDR3 spells CASSFNPRGLNTGELFF. CDR3 nucleotides: TGTGCCAGCAGCTTCAACCCCAGGGGGCTAAACACCGGGGAGCTGTTTTTT.

The chain combines TRBV27 with TRBJ2-5, with 9 bases fitting TRBD1. The CDR3 runs to 16 residues. Germline V gene lookup returns CDR1 MNHEY and CDR2 SMNVEV (reference sequence). V shed 5 bases and J 4 bases; nucleotides not matched to a gene: 11. DNA of the CDR3: TGTGCCAGCAGTCGGGACAGGGCTACAAAGGGAGAGACCCAGTACTTC. Its protein product is CASSRDRATKGETQYF.

The chain is built from TRBV4-2 and TRBJ2-7; 7 bases fit TRBD1. Losses at the gene ends were 1 base for V and 4 bases for J; bases not matched to a gene: 7. The CDR3 has 15 amino acids. CDR1 LGHNA and CDR2 YNFKEQ come from the germline V gene. The CDR3 DNA reads TGTGCCAGCAGCCAAGGGGCAGGGGGTACGTACGAGCAGTACTTC. This codes for CASSQGAGGTYEQYF.

This sequence joins TRBV13 and TRBJ2-5; maybe TRBD2 (7 bases). This CDR3 has 19 residues. Trimming stripped 0 bases from V and 0 bases from J, with 20 bases between. The germline CDR1 and CDR2 sequences are PRHDT and FYEKMQ (reference sequence). The CDR3 loop is CASSLGLRGGGQDQETQYF. In nucleotides, the CDR3 is TGTGCCAGCAGCTTAGGCCTACGGGGCGGGGGCCAAGACCAAGAGACCCAGTACTTC. The whole variable domain, filled in from reference TRBV13 and TRBJ2-5, reads AAGVIQSPRHLIKEKRETATLKCYPIPRHDTVYWYQQGPGQDPQFLISFYEKMQSDKGSIPDRFSAQQFSDYHSELNMSSLELGDSALYFCASSLGLRGGGQDQETQYFGPGTRLLVL.

This clone has only one observation. CDR3 DNA sequence: TGTGCCAGCATCGGGACAGGTGATTCACCCCTCCACTTT. Translated: CASIGTGDSPLHF. The chain combines TRBV6-1 with TRBJ1-6; 8 bases agree with TRBD1. The germline gives CDR1 MNHNS, CDR2 SASEGT. After removal of 7 bases from V and 8 bases from J, the junction contained 4 bases not matched to a gene. The length of the CDR3 is 13 residues.

V gene TRBV19 combines with J gene TRBJ1-1; TRBD1 agrees at 7 bases. V shed 5 bases and J 3 bases; nucleotides not matched to a gene: 6. Germline values: CDR1 LNHDA, CDR2 SQIVND (reference sequence). CDR3 length: 14 amino acids. The CDR3 DNA is TGTGCCAGTAGTTCGTATCAGGGGGACACTGAAGCTTTCTTT. Translation gives CASSSYQGDTEAFF.

The chain uses TRBV29-1 and TRBJ2-3, with 10 bases aligning to TRBD2. This CDR3 has 16 residues. With 0 bases clipped from V and 2 bases from J, the junction kept 5 bases outside the gene matches. Per germline, CDR1 SQVTM and CDR2 ANQGSEA. The CDR3 sequence is CSVEDGLAGVTDTQYF. CDR3 DNA: TGCAGCGTTGAAGATGGGCTAGCGGGAGTCACAGATACGCAGTATTTT.

The chain has TRBV5-6 and TRBJ2-7; TRBD2 agrees at 11 bases. This CDR3 comprises 17 residues. Germline CDR1 SGHDT, CDR2 YYEEEE. Germline trimming cut 1 base from V and 1 base from J; bases unmatched to any gene: 7. CDR3: CASSLPTGTSGSYEQYF. CDR3 DNA sequence: TGTGCCAGCAGCTTGCCCACCGGGACTAGCGGTTCCTACGAGCAGTACTTC.

This clone was counted once. The V gene is TRBV5-4, the J gene TRBJ1-2, with 10 bases aligning to TRBD1. Germline assignment: CDR1 SGHNT and CDR2 YYREEE (reference sequence). The trim removed 6 bases at V and 4 bases at J, leaving 6 bases unmatched. The CDR3 sequence is 14 residues long. CDR3 residues: CASIETGGSYGYTF. The CDR3 DNA reads as TGTGCCAGCATAGAGACAGGGGGCAGCTATGGCTACACCTTC.

The J gene is TRBJ1-2, the V gene TRBV12-5; the D gene is possibly TRBD1 (6 bases). The CDR3 loop spans 14 amino acids. Germline V lookup: CDR1 LGHNT, CDR2 FRNRAP. With 6 bases removed from V and 8 bases from J, the gap between germline ends came to 19 bases. CDR3 DNA: TGTGCTAGTGGGCCTACCCTACAGGGCGGCGGCTACACCTTC. Encoded protein: CASGPTLQGGGYTF.

This clone was observed once. The chain links TRBV15 to TRBJ1-1; TRBD1 is a possible D gene (5 bases). This CDR3 has 15 amino acids. Germline assignment: CDR1 LNHNV and CDR2 YYDKDF (reference sequence). Trimming removed 0 bases from V and 6 bases from J, with 14 bases in between. CDR3 in DNA: TGTGCCACCAGCAGAGATCGCCAGGCGGGGGCTGAAGCTTTCTTT. Translating gives CATSRDRQAGAEAFF. Full variable domain (outside the CDR3, taken from reference TRBV15 and TRBJ1-1): DAMVIQNPRYQVTQFGKPVTLSCSQTLNHNVMYWYQQKSSQAPKLLFHYYDKDFNNEADTPDNFQSRRPNTSFCFLDIRSPGLGDTAMYLCATSRDRQAGAEAFFGQGTRLTVV.

CDR3 DNA sequence: TGCGCCAGCAGCTCGGCAGGGGGACTAGCTAATGAAAAACTGTTTTTT. Amino acid sequence: CASSSAGGLANEKLFF. The rearrangement joins TRBV5-1 to TRBJ1-4; TRBD1 aligns across 7 bases. The CDR3 covers 16 residues. The J segment lost 3 bases and the V segment lost 3 bases, leaving 8 bases of the junction unmatched. Germline V gene lookup returns CDR1 SGHRS and CDR2 YFSETQ.

The V and J genes are TRBV5-1 and TRBJ1-5; TRBD1 matches 9 bases. This CDR3 has 15 amino acids. The V segment lost 3 bases and the J segment 3 bases; nucleotides outside the gene matches: 4. Germline CDR1 is SGHRS and CDR2 is YFSETQ. CDR3 protein: CASSSGTGYNQPQHF. In DNA form, the CDR3 reads TGCGCCAGCAGCTCCGGGACAGGGTACAATCAGCCCCAGCATTTT.

The gene calls are TRBV11-1 and TRBJ2-7; 9 nucleotides align to TRBD1. This CDR3 has 15 amino acids. Germline-derived CDR1 and CDR2 are SGHAT and FQDESV (reference sequence). The J segment lost 2 bases and the V segment lost 3 bases, leaving 5 bases of the junction unmatched. The DNA of the CDR3 is TGTGCCAGCAGCTTGGGGACAGGGAATCCCTACGAGCAGTACTTC. Protein product: CASSLGTGNPYEQYF. Together with reference TRBV11-1 and TRBJ2-7, the CDR3 gives the full variable domain: EAEVAQSPRYKITEKSQAVAFWCDPISGHATLYWYRQILGQGPELLVQFQDESVVDDSQLPKDRFSAERLKGVDSTLKIQPAELGDSAMYLCASSLGTGNPYEQYFGPGTRLTVT.

The J gene is TRBJ2-3, the V gene TRBV7-7, with 7 bases that match TRBD2. Germline V gene sequence: CDR1 SSHAT, CDR2 FNYEAQ (reference sequence). There are 16 residues in the CDR3. V lost 5 bases, J lost 4 bases, and 12 bases stayed unmatched. For the CDR3, the DNA is TGTGCCAGCAGCCCGACGGCTAGCCGGGAGGCAGATACGCAGTATTTT. The encoded protein is CASSPTASREADTQYF.

The rearrangement uses TRBV6-5 and TRBJ2-3; D gene unclear. Between the trimmed V and J ends, which lost 5 bases and 10 bases, there was a span of 16 bases. Germline CDR1 and CDR2: MNHEY and SVGAGI. The CDR3 totals 13 residues. The CDR3 reads CASSRSDVTPQYF. Here the CDR3 DNA reads TGTGCCAGCAGTCGGAGCGACGTCACTCCGCAGTATTTT.

This clone was seen a few times. CDR3 sequence reads: CASSTGRDIGGYTF. The CDR3 nucleotides read TGTGCCAGTAGTACGGGACGGGACATTGGTGGCTACACCTTC. The chain employs TRBV19 and TRBJ1-2, with a weak D call TRBD1 (6 bases). The CDR3 has 14 amino acids. Germline lookup yields CDR1 LNHDA and CDR2 SQIVND (reference sequence). V was clipped by 4 bases and J by 7 bases, with 16 bases between them.

V usage is TRBV6-5 and J usage is TRBJ2-2; 9 bases are a match to TRBD1. There are 15 residues in the CDR3. The germline V gene encodes CDR1 MNHEY and CDR2 SVGAGI. Losses at the gene ends were 5 bases for V and 5 bases for J; bases not matched to a gene: 6. The CDR3 loop reads CASSIQGAGTGELFF. DNA for the CDR3: TGTGCCAGCAGTATACAGGGGGCGGGTACCGGGGAGCTGTTTTTT.

This clone was seen a single time. This rearrangement joins TRBV5-1 to TRBJ1-1; D remains unclear. Germline values: CDR1 SGHRS, CDR2 YFSETQ. Trimming shortened V by 3 bases and J by 0 bases, and 12 bases separated the two germline ends. The CDR3 loop spans 15 amino acids. CDR3 sequence: CASSSYRSMNTEAFF. CDR3 in DNA: TGCGCCAGCAGCTCTTATCGGAGCATGAACACTGAAGCTTTCTTT. The whole variable domain, filled in from reference TRBV5-1 and TRBJ1-1, reads KAGVTQTPRYLIKTRGQQVTLSCSPISGHRSVSWYQQTPGQGLQFLFEYFSETQRNKGNFPGRFSGRQFSNSRSEMNVSTLELGDSALYLCASSSYRSMNTEAFFGQGTRLTVV.

Worth noting for this clone: Germline and junction disagree at one end, which may indicate a read error. The chain links TRBV5-8 to TRBJ2-4; D is undetermined. Germline V gene lookup returns CDR1 SGHTS and CDR2 YDEGEE. The CDR3 consists of 9 residues. The CDR3 nucleotides are TGTGCCAGCAGCTTGGAACAGAACTTC. Translated, it gives CASSLEQNF.

The chain recombines TRBV19 with TRBJ1-4; D is ambiguous. Per germline, CDR1 LNHDA and CDR2 SQIVND (reference sequence). This CDR3 comprises 15 residues. The ends were cut back, 5 bases at V and 3 bases at J, with 13 bases in the middle. The CDR3: CASSASGNPNEKLFF. The CDR3, as DNA: TGTGCCAGTAGTGCGTCCGGGAATCCTAATGAAAAACTGTTTTTT.

This clone was seen a single time. This chain links TRBV18 with TRBJ2-3; no definite D call. The CDR3 contains 13 residues. In germline, CDR1 is KGHSH, CDR2 LQKENI. Trimming stripped 2 bases from V and 11 bases from J, with 14 bases between. The CDR3 DNA is TGTGCCAGCTCACCAATCGCTGAGTATGGGCAGTATTTT. This codes for CASSPIAEYGQYF.